These T cell receptor beta chains were read from a single sample in a study of cytomegalovirus exposure and HLA in healthy donors. Sequenced by immunoSEQ multiplex PCR; TCRdb stores in-frame clones only, minus some. The data contain 150,000 to 180,000 clones, 75% to 85% of them singletons. Sequenced sample: PBMCs. All receptors come from a woman aged 40 to 50 in good health and CMV-seropositive. CDR3s include the opening cysteine and the closing phenylalanine or tryptophan. The D gene is left open where the match is weak. Clone sizes are given selectively: once, few, many, or a class where the clone is expanded.

D: TRBD2; size: once; J: TRBJ2-5; V: TRBV27; DNA: TGTGCCAGCAGTCAGCTAGCGGGAGGAGAGACCCAGTACTTC; CDR3: CASSQLAGGETQYF
D: -; size: few; J: TRBJ1-2; V: TRBV10-3; DNA: TGTGCCATCAGTGGTGGAGGGGAGACTGGCTACACCTTC; CDR3: CAISGGGETGYTF
D: TRBD1; size: -; J: TRBJ2-5; V: TRBV30; DNA: TGTGCCTGGAGTGTTCCCCCCTTGACAGGGACGGCGGAGACCCAGTACTTC; CDR3: CAWSVPPLTGTAETQYF
D: TRBD2; size: -; J: TRBJ2-2; V: TRBV10-2; DNA: TGCGCCAGCGGATCTAGCGGAGTGAACACCGGGGAGCTGTTTTTT; CDR3: CASGSSGVNTGELFF
D: TRBD2; size: -; J: TRBJ2-1; V: TRBV5-4; DNA: TGTGCCAGCAGCCCTCCTAGCGGGAGGGGCGATGAGCAGTTCTTC; CDR3: CASSPPSGRGDEQFF
D: -; size: -; J: TRBJ2-1; V: TRBV6-6; DNA: TGTGCCAGCACCGTCCCGGGGAGCTACAATGAGCAGTTCTTC; CDR3: CASTVPGSYNEQFF
D: TRBD1; size: -; J: TRBJ1-2; V: TRBV10-2; DNA: TGCGCCAGCGGGGGACAGGGTGATGGCTACACCTTC; CDR3: CASGGQGDGYTF
D: TRBD1; size: -; J: TRBJ1-4; V: TRBV5-5; DNA: TGTGCCAGCCAGCCTTCCGGGACAGGAACCGAAAAACTGTTTTTT; CDR3: CASQPSGTGTEKLFF
D: TRBD1; size: -; J: TRBJ1-2; V: TRBV6-1; DNA: TGTGCCAGCAGTGAGATTTTACCGGGACAGATAATTTCCTTC; CDR3: CASSEILPGQIISF
D: -; size: once; J: TRBJ1-1; V: TRBV5-8; DNA: TGTGCCAGCAGCGACTACTCTTATGAGGATGAAGCTTTCTTT; CDR3: CASSDYSYEDEAFF
D: TRBD2; size: few; J: TRBJ2-7; V: TRBV29-1; DNA: TGCAGCGTTGAAGATCGGGACGAGCGGGGGGCCTACGAGCAGTACTTC; CDR3: CSVEDRDERGAYEQYF
D: TRBD1; size: -; J: TRBJ1-1; V: TRBV19; DNA: TGTGCCAGTAGTACCGGGACAGGGGGGACTGAAGCTTTCTTT; CDR3: CASSTGTGGTEAFF
D: TRBD2; size: -; J: TRBJ2-3; V: TRBV7-3; DNA: TGTGCCAGCAGCTTAACGGGAGGGGCAGATACGCAGTATTTT; CDR3: CASSLTGGADTQYF
D: -; size: few; J: TRBJ1-2; V: TRBV5-1; DNA: TGCGCCAGCAGCTTGTGGGGCAGTTCTAACTATGGCTACACCTTC; CDR3: CASSLWGSSNYGYTF
D: TRBD1; size: few; J: TRBJ2-7; V: TRBV5-8; DNA: TGTGCCAGCAGTTCTACCGGGACAGCTTTCTCCGAGCAGTACTTC; CDR3: CASSSTGTAFSEQYF
D: TRBD2; size: -; J: TRBJ2-3; V: TRBV19; DNA: TGTGCCAGTAGTACCCGGACTAGCGGGACGGGTACAGATACGCAGTATTTT; CDR3: CASSTRTSGTGTDTQYF
D: -; size: -; J: TRBJ2-7; V: TRBV5-6; DNA: TGTGCCAGCAGCTTGCTCGACAGAGACTACGAGCAGTACTTC; CDR3: CASSLLDRDYEQYF
D: -; size: few; J: TRBJ2-7; V: TRBV7-9; DNA: TGTGCCAGCAGCCCTCTGGGGGCCTCGAGGTACGAGCAGTACTTC; CDR3: CASSPLGASRYEQYF
D: TRBD1; size: -; J: TRBJ2-5; V: TRBV19; DNA: TGTGCCAGTAAGGACAGGATTCGAGAGACCCAGTACTTC; CDR3: CASKDRIRETQYF
D: TRBD2; size: -; J: TRBJ2-2; V: TRBV6-5; DNA: TGTGCCAGCTGTTGCGGGAGCCCAACCGGGGAGCTGTTTTTT; CDR3: CASCCGSPTGELFF
D: -; size: once; J: TRBJ1-1; V: TRBV4-2; DNA: TGTGCCAGCAGCCAAGACTGGGGGGTGGCTGAAGCTTTCTTT; CDR3: CASSQDWGVAEAFF
D: TRBD2; size: -; J: TRBJ2-7; V: TRBV11-2; DNA: TGTGCCAGCAGCTTTACTAGCGGGAGGGGCCACGAGCAGTACTTC; CDR3: CASSFTSGRGHEQYF
D: TRBD1; size: -; J: TRBJ1-1; V: TRBV27; DNA: TGTGCCAGCAGTGCCCCAGGGGGCACTGAAGCTTTCTTT; CDR3: CASSAPGGTEAFF
D: -; size: -; J: TRBJ2-1; V: TRBV5-1; DNA: TGCGCCAGCAGCCCCGCCCCGGGGAGCCGGGATGAGCAGTTCTTC; CDR3: CASSPAPGSRDEQFF
D: -; size: -; J: TRBJ2-7; V: TRBV5-6; DNA: TGTGCCAGCAGCTTGGCCGTCAGTTTGGCCTCCTACGAGCAGTACTTC; CDR3: CASSLAVSLASYEQYF
D: TRBD1; size: -; J: TRBJ2-5; V: TRBV28; DNA: TGTGCCAGCAGTTGGGGACAGAGGGAGACCCAGTACTTC; CDR3: CASSWGQRETQYF
D: TRBD2; size: once; J: TRBJ2-5; V: TRBV5-1; DNA: TGCGCCAGCAGCCTAGGGACTAGCGGACAGACCCAGTACTTC; CDR3: CASSLGTSGQTQYF
D: -; size: -; J: TRBJ2-3; V: TRBV14; DNA: TGTGCCAGCAGCCAAATTCCTCAGATTGCAGATACGCAGTATTTT; CDR3: CASSQIPQIADTQYF
D: TRBD1; size: -; J: TRBJ1-2; V: TRBV28; DNA: TGTGCCAGCAGTCTACCCGGGACAGGCTATGGCTACACCTTC; CDR3: CASSLPGTGYGYTF
D: TRBD2; size: -; J: TRBJ2-1; V: TRBV5-4; DNA: TGTGCCAGCAGCCCAAAACTTGGACTAGCGGGATTGAATGAGCAGTTCTTC; CDR3: CASSPKLGLAGLNEQFF
D: -; size: -; J: TRBJ2-3; V: TRBV6-6; DNA: TGTGCCAGCAGCCCTCATGGACTGGGAAGCACAGATACGCAGTATTTT; CDR3: CASSPHGLGSTDTQYF
D: TRBD2; size: few; J: TRBJ2-1; V: TRBV9; DNA: TGTGCCAGCAGCGTAGGGTGGGAGGGCCGCAATGAGCAGTTCTTC; CDR3: CASSVGWEGRNEQFF
D: -; size: few; J: TRBJ1-1; V: TRBV10-2; DNA: TGCGCCAGCAGTGCTACGAACACTGAAGCTTTCTTT; CDR3: CASSATNTEAFF
D: -; size: -; J: TRBJ2-1; V: TRBV20-1; DNA: TGCAGTGCCCTTAGCGCGGGGGAGCAGTTCTTC; CDR3: CSALSAGEQFF
D: -; size: -; J: TRBJ2-1; V: TRBV30; DNA: TGTGCCTGGAGTGTTATCAATGAGCAGTTCTTC; CDR3: CAWSVINEQFF
D: TRBD1; size: many; J: TRBJ2-7; V: TRBV6-1; DNA: TGTGCCAGCAGTGTCGGGACAGGGTCCTACGAGCAGTACTTC; CDR3: CASSVGTGSYEQYF
D: TRBD2; size: -; J: TRBJ2-7; V: TRBV30; DNA: TGTGCCAGCACCTCGGGACTATCTTCCTACGAGCAGTACTTC; CDR3: CASTSGLSSYEQYF
D: -; size: -; J: TRBJ1-1; V: TRBV6-1; DNA: TGTGCCAGCAGTGGTTCCTTTTACGATCGGGCTGAAGCTTTCTTT; CDR3: CASSGSFYDRAEAFF